These 32 T cell receptor beta chains share one sample of origin, sequenced in a study of blood T cell repertoires in COVID-19. Data came from immunoSEQ multiplex PCR; TCRdb stores just in-frame clones and leaves some out. The data show some 130,000 clones, with 85% to 90% seen just once and about 4.1% held by the top ten. Source material: peripheral blood. All receptors come from a man aged 55 to 70 with COVID-19, enrolled during active disease.

The rearrangement links TRBV7-9 to TRBJ2-1, with D hard to call. Trimming removed 2 bases from V and 8 bases from J, with 4 bases in between. CDR1 and CDR2 from the germline V gene are SEHNR and FQNEAQ (reference sequence). The CDR3 length is 11 residues. The DNA for the CDR3 is TGTGCCAGCAGCTTACAATATGAGCAGTTCTTC. This encodes CASSLQYEQFF.

This clone was detected once. At one end, the junction sequence differs from germline, possibly due to a read error. The chain joins TRBV11-3 to TRBJ2-3, with TRBD2 as a possible D gene (7 bases). The CDR3 consists of 16 residues. In germline, CDR1 is SGHNT, CDR2 YENEEA. The CDR3 spells CASSLNRGGRGDAQYF. CDR3 coding DNA: TGTGCCAGCAGCTTAAATCGCGGGGGCCGGGGAGATGCGCAGTATTTT.

This chain joins TRBV14 and TRBJ1-4; D may be TRBD1 (5 bases). This CDR3 contains 13 residues. Germline V CDR1 and CDR2: SGHDN, FVKESK. V was cut by 4 bases and J by 8 bases, with 11 bases left in between. Here the CDR3 reads CASSPPGDEKLFF. The CDR3 DNA sequence: TGTGCCAGCAGCCCGCCGGGGGACGAAAAACTGTTTTTT.

J is TRBJ1-1 and V is TRBV5-8; TRBD1 agrees at 8 bases. V lost 0 bases to trimming and J lost 3 bases; unmatched junction nucleotides: 7. Germline V gives CDR1 SGHTS, CDR2 YDEGEE. The CDR3 is made up of 16 amino acids. The CDR3 DNA follows: TGTGCCAGCAGCTTGGGGAGGACAGGGTCACACACTGAAGCTTTCTTT. Translated: CASSLGRTGSHTEAFF.

V and J are TRBV6-2 or TRBV6-3 and TRBJ1-2, with D possibly TRBD1 on 5 matching bases. Trimming pared 0 bases from V and 5 bases from J, leaving 13 bases between. There are 15 residues in the CDR3. The germline CDR1 and CDR2 sequences are MNHEY and SVGEGT. This CDR3 reads CASSYSPTEPYGYTF. DNA of the CDR3: TGTGCCAGCAGTTACTCGCCGACAGAGCCTTATGGCTACACCTTC.

The rearrangement links TRBV6-1 to TRBJ1-5; D remains ambiguous. The CDR3 has 12 amino acids. Trimming stripped 2 bases from V and 10 bases from J, with 9 bases between. Germline CDR1 and CDR2: MNHNS and SASEGT. The CDR3 sequence: CASSETAGPQHF. CDR3 coding DNA: TGTGCCAGCAGTGAAACAGCGGGACCCCAGCATTTT.

V gene TRBV3-1 (or the pseudogene TRBV3-2) combines with J gene TRBJ1-5; no definite D call. The CDR3 has 20 amino acids. V gave up 0 bases and J gave up 0 bases, with 21 bases separating them. Germline CDR1 and CDR2: LGHDT and YNNKEL (reference sequence). The CDR3 loop is CASSQDQTETRIVSNQPQHF. The CDR3 DNA is TGTGCCAGCAGCCAAGATCAAACCGAGACAAGGATCGTTAGCAATCAGCCCCAGCATTTT.

The J gene is TRBJ2-6, the V gene TRBV6-5; no clear D gene. The CDR3 extends over 15 amino acids. The V and J ends lost 5 bases and 2 bases respectively, with 10 bases between them. Germline V CDR1 and CDR2: MNHEY, SVGAGI. The CDR3 DNA is TGTGCCAGCAGTCTCAATGGAGCTGGGGCCAACGTCCTGACTTTC. It codes for CASSLNGAGANVLTF.

The chain joins TRBV29-1 to TRBJ2-1; 12 nucleotides match TRBD2. Germline V gene data show CDR1 as SQVTM and CDR2 as ANQGSEA. This CDR3 comprises 17 residues. V lost 7 bases to trimming and J lost 4 bases; unmatched junction nucleotides: 14. The CDR3 nucleotides are TGCAGCGCCCGAGGCCTAGCGGGGGGGCCAGAGTACAATGAGCAGTTCTTC. Its translation is CSARGLAGGPEYNEQFF.

Written as DNA, the CDR3 is TGTGCCAGTAAGGGCAGGGAAAGGGAAAAACTGTTTTTT. Amino acid sequence: CASKGREREKLFF. The rearrangement links TRBV28 to TRBJ1-4, with D possibly TRBD1 on 5 matching bases. CDR1 is MDHEN, CDR2 SYDVKM, per germline. The CDR3 contains 13 residues. V lost 9 bases to trimming and J lost 8 bases, with 16 bases between them. Using reference TRBV28 and TRBJ1-4 for the parts outside the CDR3, the full variable domain is DVKVTQSSRYLVKRTGEKVFLECVQDMDHENMFWYRQDPGLGLRLIYFSYDVKMKEKGDIPEGYSVSREKKERFSLILESASTNQTSMYLCASKGREREKLFFGSGTQLSVL.

By proportion, this clone is medium-sized. This chain joins TRBV30 and TRBJ2-3; TRBD2 aligns across 11 bases. The V segment lost 1 base and the J segment 5 bases; nucleotides outside the gene matches: 11. The germline V gene encodes CDR1 GTSNPN and CDR2 SVGIG (reference sequence). This CDR3 is 17 amino acids long. CDR3 region: CAWSALGSGGAGDTQYF. The CDR3 DNA reads TGTGCCTGGAGTGCACTAGGTAGCGGGGGGGCAGGAGATACGCAGTATTTT. The full variable domain, in which reference TRBV30 and TRBJ2-3 provide the parts outside the CDR3, is SQTIHQWPATLVQPVGSPLSLECTVEGTSNPNLYWYRQAAGRGLQLLFYSVGIGQISSEVPQNLSASRPQDRQFILSSKKLLLSDSGFYLCAWSALGSGGAGDTQYFGPGTRLTVL.

The V call is TRBV30, the J call TRBJ2-3; 7 bases map to TRBD1. This CDR3 is built from 15 residues. CDR1 is GTSNPN, CDR2 SVGIG, per germline (reference sequence). V trimming: 1 base; J trimming: 0 bases; junction bases outside the gene matches: 4. CDR3 DNA sequence: TGTGCCTGGAGTGGGGACAGTCAAAGCACAGATACGCAGTATTTT. Translation gives CAWSGDSQSTDTQYF.

The chain combines TRBV30 with TRBJ1-1; maybe TRBD1 (6 bases). V was cut by 5 bases and J by 11 bases, with 15 bases left in between. The CDR3 sequence is 11 residues long. CDR1 is GTSNPN and CDR2 is SVGIG in the germline V gene (reference sequence). CDR3 region: CAWYRQVRAFF. The CDR3 DNA reads TGTGCCTGGTACCGACAGGTAAGGGCTTTCTTT.

The chain has TRBV6-5 and TRBJ1-1; tentative D call: TRBD1 (5 bases). Germline V CDR1 and CDR2: MNHEY, SVGAGI. V was clipped by 4 bases and J by 1 base, with 10 bases between them. The CDR3 sequence is 14 residues long. The CDR3 DNA follows: TGTGCCAGCAGTTCTCGGGGGAGGAACACTGAAGCTTTCTTT. The encoded protein is CASSSRGRNTEAFF.

The V gene is TRBV5-4, the J gene TRBJ1-2, with 8 bases identical to TRBD1. The CDR3 contains 16 residues. Trimming cost V 4 bases and J 5 bases; bases outside gene matches: 13. Germline CDR1 is SGHNT and CDR2 is YYREEE (reference sequence). CDR3: CASSRGPGQENYGYTF. For the CDR3, the DNA is TGTGCCAGCAGCCGGGGCCCGGGACAGGAAAATTATGGCTACACCTTC. The full variable domain, its missing parts supplied by reference TRBV5-4 and TRBJ1-2, is ETGVTQSPTHLIKTRGQQVTLRCSSQSGHNTVSWYQQALGQGPQFIFQYYREEENGRGNFPPRFSGLQFPNYSSELNVNALELDDSALYLCASSRGPGQENYGYTFGSGTRLTVV.

In this sample, this clone turned up once. This chain links TRBV5-8 with TRBJ1-2; a possible D gene is TRBD1 (5 bases). Germline V lookup: CDR1 SGHTS, CDR2 YDEGEE. Trimming shortened V by 3 bases and J by 3 bases, and 18 bases separated the two germline ends. The CDR3 extends over 16 amino acids. CDR3 sequence reads: CASSSLKGARDYGYTF. CDR3 bases: TGTGCCAGCAGCTCCCTGAAAGGGGCGCGAGACTATGGCTACACCTTC. The variable domain in full, with the rest retrieved from reference TRBV5-8 and TRBJ1-2, is EAGVTQSPTHLIKTRGQQATLRCSPISGHTSVYWYQQALGLGLQFLLWYDEGEERNRGNFPPRFSGRQFPNYSSELNVNALELEDSALYLCASSSLKGARDYGYTFGSGTRLTVV.

The sample holds one count of this clone. The chain joins TRBV6-5 to TRBJ2-7; 7 bases line up with TRBD1. The CDR3 is 14 amino acids. Trimming took 2 bases from V and 7 from J; bases not matched to a gene: 8. The germline V gene has CDR1 MNHEY and CDR2 SVGAGI. The CDR3 sequence is CASSYDRARGEQYF. CDR3 DNA: TGTGCCAGCAGTTACGACAGGGCTAGGGGAGAGCAGTACTTC.

This clone was recorded only once. This chain connects TRBV12-3 or TRBV12-4 to TRBJ1-2, with 11 bases identical to TRBD1. The CDR3 spans 13 residues. Trimming took 6 bases from V and 4 from J; bases not matched to a gene: 1. The CDR3 sequence: CASSGQGAYGYTF. CDR3 nucleotides: TGTGCCAGCAGCGGACAGGGGGCCTATGGCTACACCTTC.

The CDR3 region has the DNA TGTGCCAGCAGTTACGCATATGGACTAGCGGGGGACCAAGAGACCCAGTACTTC. Its protein product is CASSYAYGLAGDQETQYF. This chain uses TRBV6-2 or TRBV6-3 with TRBJ2-5; 13 bases agree with TRBD2. Trimming cost V 2 bases and J 0 bases; bases outside gene matches: 6. CDR1 MNHEY and CDR2 SVGEGT come from the germline V gene. This CDR3 is 18 amino acids long.

The rearrangement links TRBV5-4 to TRBJ2-5; TRBD1 matches 9 bases. Trimming at V came to 3 bases and at J to 4 bases, leaving 7 bases not matched to a gene. The CDR3 has 15 residues. Germline loops: CDR1 SGHNT, CDR2 YYREEE (reference sequence). This CDR3 is CASSSRTGDSETQYF. For the CDR3, the DNA is TGTGCCAGCAGCTCGCGGACAGGGGATTCAGAGACCCAGTACTTC.

This rearrangement joins TRBV19 to TRBJ1-5; possibly TRBD1 for D (6 bases). Germline CDR1 reads LNHDA; CDR2 reads SQIVND (reference sequence). V lost 6 bases and J lost 0, with 15 bases in between. The CDR3 is 16 residues long. CDR3 residues: CASSRSRGNSNQPQHF. The CDR3 DNA reads TGTGCCAGTAGCCGTTCCAGGGGTAATAGCAATCAGCCCCAGCATTTT. The complete variable domain, with remaining parts taken from reference TRBV19 and TRBJ1-5, reads DGGITQSPKYLFRKEGQNVTLSCEQNLNHDAMYWYRQDPGQGLRLIYYSQIVNDFQKGDIAEGYSVSREKKESFPLTVTSAQKNPTAFYLCASSRSRGNSNQPQHFGDGTRLSIL.

This sequence joins TRBV16 and TRBJ1-1, with a tentative D call TRBD1 (5 bases). Trimming took off 2 bases at V and 10 bases at J, with 20 bases between the two ends. Germline V gene lookup returns CDR1 KGHSY and CDR2 FQNENV. This CDR3 has 15 residues. The CDR3 coding sequence is TGTGCCAGCAGCCAAAACGGGCTCAAGGGGCGAACAGCTTTCTTT. Protein: CASSQNGLKGRTAFF.

The chain recombines TRBV29-1 with TRBJ1-1, with 9 bases lining up with TRBD1. Germline V lookup: CDR1 SQVTM, CDR2 ANQGSEA. J was trimmed by 2 bases and V by 7 bases; bases with no gene match: 8. This CDR3 has 14 residues. The CDR3 loop reads CSARKTGGNTEAFF. In nucleotides, the CDR3 is TGCAGCGCAAGGAAGACAGGGGGTAACACTGAAGCTTTCTTT. The full variable domain, completed using reference TRBV29-1 and TRBJ1-1, is SAVISQKPSRDICQRGTSLTIQCQVDSQVTMMFWYRQQPGQSLTLIATANQGSEATYESGFVIDKFPISRPNLTFSTLTVSNMSPEDSSIYLCSARKTGGNTEAFFGQGTRLTVV.

This clone turned up a few times. V gene TRBV15 combines with J gene TRBJ1-5; D possibly corresponds to TRBD1 (5 bases). The CDR3 covers 18 residues. Per germline, CDR1 LNHNV and CDR2 YYDKDF (reference sequence). Trimming removed 0 bases at V and 9 bases at J, with 24 bases between. The CDR3 loop reads CATSRDAAGTLERGPQHF. In DNA, the CDR3 is TGTGCCACCAGCAGAGATGCTGCGGGGACGTTGGAGCGGGGGCCCCAGCATTTT. The whole variable domain, remainder taken from reference TRBV15 and TRBJ1-5, is DAMVIQNPRYQVTQFGKPVTLSCSQTLNHNVMYWYQQKSSQAPKLLFHYYDKDFNNEADTPDNFQSRRPNTSFCFLDIRSPGLGDTAMYLCATSRDAAGTLERGPQHFGDGTRLSIL.

The chain is built from TRBV11-1 and TRBJ1-2; the match to TRBD1 covers 10 bases. Germline CDR1 and CDR2: SGHAT and FQDESV (reference sequence). The V and J ends lost 4 bases and 6 bases, in that order; junction bases with no gene match: 5. The CDR3 consists of 14 residues. CDR3: CASSYRQGANGYTF. The CDR3 region has the DNA TGTGCCAGCAGCTACAGACAGGGGGCTAATGGCTACACCTTC.

The V gene is TRBV7-2, the J gene TRBJ1-3; 9 bases match TRBD1. Per the germline V gene, CDR1 is SGHTA and CDR2 is FQGNSA. The CDR3 covers 15 residues. J was trimmed by 3 bases and V by 5 bases; bases with no gene match: 5. CDR3 loop: CASSLGQGGGNTIYF. The DNA of the CDR3 is TGTGCCAGCAGCCTGGGACAGGGCGGTGGAAACACCATATATTTT.

J is TRBJ1-6 and V is TRBV27, with D possibly being TRBD1 (6 bases). V was pared by 8 bases and J by 6 bases, with 14 bases between. CDR1 and CDR2 (germline): MNHEY, SMNVEV (reference sequence). This CDR3 region has 14 residues. The CDR3 DNA is TGTGCCAGCGGCCTTAACAGGGTTAATTCACCCCTCCACTTT. It yields the protein CASGLNRVNSPLHF.

This clone was seen repeatedly, ten times or more. The gene calls are TRBV6-5 and TRBJ2-7; no clear D gene. This CDR3 has 15 amino acids. Germline V gene sequence: CDR1 MNHEY, CDR2 SVGAGI. Trimming shortened V by 4 bases and J by 3 bases, and 16 bases separated the two germline ends. CDR3 amino acids: CASSLTRGVGYEQYF. In DNA, the CDR3 is TGTGCCAGCAGTTTGACGCGAGGAGTTGGCTACGAGCAGTACTTC.

The chain employs TRBV15 and TRBJ2-5; 10 nucleotides align to TRBD1. There are 14 residues in the CDR3. The germline CDR1 and CDR2 sequences are LNHNV and YYDKDF (reference sequence). V was clipped by 8 bases and J by 4 bases; unmatched bases: 7. The CDR3 region has the DNA TGTGCCACCGCACCAGGACAGGGGGGAGAGACCCAGTACTTC. Its translation is CATAPGQGGETQYF. The full variable domain, rest sourced from reference TRBV15 and TRBJ2-5, is DAMVIQNPRYQVTQFGKPVTLSCSQTLNHNVMYWYQQKSSQAPKLLFHYYDKDFNNEADTPDNFQSRRPNTSFCFLDIRSPGLGDTAMYLCATAPGQGGETQYFGPGTRLLVL.

The chain employs TRBV27 and TRBJ1-2; D is ambiguous. This CDR3 is built from 13 residues. V lost 1 base to trimming and J lost 2 bases, with 5 bases between them. Germline V gene sequence: CDR1 MNHEY, CDR2 SMNVEV (reference sequence). The CDR3 DNA sequence: TGTGCCAGCAGTTTATACTCGAACTATGGCTACACCTTC. It specifies CASSLYSNYGYTF.

In this sample, this clone turned up a few times. This chain joins TRBV5-6 and TRBJ2-2; tentative D call: TRBD1 (6 bases). V gave up 0 bases and J gave up 3 bases, with 15 bases separating them. This CDR3 region has 17 residues. Germline-derived CDR1 and CDR2 are SGHDT and YYEEEE. This CDR3 reads CASSLERQARYTGELFF. CDR3 coding DNA: TGTGCCAGCAGCTTGGAGAGACAGGCTCGCTACACCGGGGAGCTGTTTTTT.

V gene TRBV3-1 (or the pseudogene TRBV3-2) combines with J gene TRBJ1-4; 7 positions match TRBD1. Germline values: CDR1 LGHDT, CDR2 YNNKEL (reference sequence). This CDR3 spans 15 amino acids. The ends lost 0 bases at V and 8 bases at J; junction bases unmatched: 6. The CDR3 spells CASSQDPQDREKLFF. DNA for the CDR3: TGTGCCAGCAGCCAAGATCCACAGGACAGGGAAAAACTGTTTTTT.